These T cell receptor beta chains were read from a single sample in a study of T cells after yellow fever vaccination. Each CDR3 protein gets one entry after TCRdb re-called the 5' RACE reads with MiXCR. This table has a few hundred thousand distinct CDR3 sequences, around 17% appearing once. The sample in question was PBMCs, obtained 5 days after the first yellow fever vaccination. These receptors came from a man younger than 35 who received the YFV17D yellow fever vaccine. Each CDR3 is given with its conserved first and last residue. A D gene is named only where the DNA matches it firmly. A clone size is listed for some rows: how often the clone was seen (once, few, many), or a class if it is expanded.

size	D	V	J	DNA	CDR3
few	.	TRBV5-4	TRBJ1-4	TGTGCCAGCAGCTTGGCAAACAGCCTTAATGAAAAACTGTTTTTT	CASSLANSLNEKLFF
.	.	TRBV5-6	TRBJ2-5	TGTGCCAGCAGCCCCCGTCGGCGGGCTCAAGAGACCCAGTACTTC	CASSPRRRAQETQYF
.	.	TRBV6-1	TRBJ2-7	TGTGCCAGCCGTGTGGGGTTTTCAGGTAGGCCCGCCTACGAGCAGTACTTC	CASRVGFSGRPAYEQYF
.	.	TRBV11-1	TRBJ2-3	TGTGCCAGCAGCCAATTAGGACCGCAACCTACAGATACGCAGTATTTT	CASSQLGPQPTDTQYF
.	TRBD1	TRBV12-3/TRBV12-4	TRBJ2-5	TGTGCCAGCAGAGGGACAGGGGGCGGAGAGACCCAGTACTTC	CASRGTGGGETQYF
few	.	TRBV18	TRBJ2-4	TGTGCCAGCTCACCACCTAGCCGTCCCAGCCACGGCATTCAGTACTTC	CASSPPSRPSHGIQYF
few	.	TRBV12-3/TRBV12-4	TRBJ1-5	TGTGCCAGCAGTTCCTGGGGTGATAGCAATCAGCCCCAGCATTTT	CASSSWGDSNQPQHF
few	.	TRBV28	TRBJ1-1	TGTGCCAGCCCTCCTGGGGGGCGAGGGCACACTGAAGCTTTCTTT	CASPPGGRGHTEAFF
.	.	TRBV6-5	TRBJ2-5	TGTGCCAGCAGTTACTCAAGCCACCAAGAGACCCAGTACTTC	CASSYSSHQETQYF
.	.	TRBV12-3/TRBV12-4	TRBJ2-5	TGTGCCAGCGGGACGTCAGAGACCCAGTACTTC	CASGTSETQYF
.	.	TRBV4-1	TRBJ2-3	TGCGCCAGCAGCCAAGTGGTCCCCGATACGCAGTATTTT	CASSQVVPDTQYF
.	TRBD2	TRBV10-3	TRBJ2-5	TGTGCCACCGGGGGGGACCGGGGGACTCAAGAGACCCAGTACTTC	CATGGDRGTQETQYF
.	TRBD1	TRBV4-3	TRBJ1-2	TGCGCCAGCAGCCAAGATCGTTGGACAGGCAGCAACTTCTTC	CASSQDRWTGSNFF
.	TRBD2	TRBV2	TRBJ2-7	TGTGCCAGCAGTCCTTTTTCAGTTTATAGCGGGGGTTCCTACGAGCAGTACTTC	CASSPFSVYSGGSYEQYF
few	TRBD2	TRBV28	TRBJ2-7	TGTGCCAGCAGTCCTCCGGGACTAGACTACGAGCAGTACTTC	CASSPPGLDYEQYF
.	.	TRBV6-5	TRBJ2-3	TGTGCCAGCAGTTTAGGAACAGGAAGGTTCGATACGCAGTATTTT	CASSLGTGRFDTQYF
.	.	TRBV19	TRBJ1-2	TGTGCCAGTAGTAAAGGACAGCTCTATGGCTACACCTTC	CASSKGQLYGYTF
.	TRBD2	TRBV20-1	TRBJ2-1	TGCAGTGCTAGAGATGGACTAGCTAATGAGCAGTTCTTC	CSARDGLANEQFF
.	.	TRBV4-1	TRBJ2-7	TGCGCCAGCAGCCAAAAGCCAGGGGACACCTACGAGCAGTACTTC	CASSQKPGDTYEQYF
.	.	TRBV12-3/TRBV12-4	TRBJ2-2	.	CASSADVWCAAGSCFF
.	TRBD1	TRBV5-5	TRBJ1-2	TGTGCCAGCAGCGACGCACCGCGGACAGGGGGCAACTATGGCTACACCTTC	CASSDAPRTGGNYGYTF
few	.	TRBV2	TRBJ1-5	TGTGCCAGCACCTCCTCGCCGGGAGGTCAGCCCCAGCATTTT	CASTSSPGGQPQHF
.	.	TRBV11-2	TRBJ1-1	TGTGCCAGCAGCCCATTCTCGGGGGCCTCCGAAGCTTTCTTT	CASSPFSGASEAFF
few	.	TRBV6-1	TRBJ1-1	TGTGCCAGCAGTGAATGGCAGGTCCGCACTGAAGCTTTCTTT	CASSEWQVRTEAFF
few	.	TRBV6-1	TRBJ2-5	TGTGCCAGCAGCCGACTACTCAGCCAAGAGACCCAGTACTTC	CASSRLLSQETQYF
few	TRBD1	TRBV6-1	TRBJ1-4	TGTGCCAGTGACCCGGGACAGGGAAATGAAAAACTGTTTTTT	CASDPGQGNEKLFF
few	TRBD2	TRBV5-4	TRBJ2-3	TGTGCCAGCAACAAGGGGGGAGGACTAGCGGGGATCCCGGATACGCAGTATTTT	CASNKGGGLAGIPDTQYF
many	TRBD2	TRBV7-9	TRBJ2-5	TGTGCCAGCAGCTTATCTAGCGGAGGCCTCCAAGAGACCCAGTACTTC	CASSLSSGGLQETQYF
.	TRBD1	TRBV20-1	TRBJ2-7	TGCAGTGCTAGGCCCCGGGACAGGGGGTGGTCCTACGAGCAGTACTTC	CSARPRDRGWSYEQYF
.	.	TRBV6-5	TRBJ1-2	TGTGCCAGCAGTACAGCCTCCTATGGCTACACCTTC	CASSTASYGYTF
few	TRBD1	TRBV7-2	TRBJ1-1	TGTGCCAGCAGCTTCGCCACAGGGGTGAACACTGAAGCTTTCTTT	CASSFATGVNTEAFF
many	TRBD1	TRBV20-1	TRBJ2-5	TGCAGTGCTGAACAGGGGTTAGGGACCCAGTACTTC	CSAEQGLGTQYF
.	TRBD2	TRBV28	TRBJ2-7	TGTGCCAGCATTTCGGGGGGAAACTACGAGCAGTACTTC	CASISGGNYEQYF